This T cell receptor (beta chain) came from a study of identifying expanded T cells in peripheral blood. General study findings and limits: Around 1.2 clones differed between technical replicates, versus around 15 and 19 over time.

CDR3 length equals 15 residues. The V gene lost 1 base and the J gene lost 5 bases, with 14 bases spanning the gap. Germline V gene lookup returns CDR1 LGHNA and CDR2 YSLEER. With respect to this clone: The antigen remains unidentified.

Here immunoSEQ multiplex PCR was the method, and the copy in TCRdb shows in-frame clones only, minus some. This table has approximately 83,000 clones, 70% to 90% appearing once. No infections or other immune events were documented during collection. The source material was blood. The sequence was obtained from a person aged 18 to 69 in good health. This chain links TRBV4-3 with TRBJ1-1, with D possibly being TRBD1 (5 bases). In DNA, the CDR3 is TGCGCCAGCAGCCAAGGTACCCGTGGGACGACTGAAGCTTTCTTT. It translates to CASSQGTRGTTEAFF.